The T cell receptor beta chain described here comes from a study of CD8+ T cells in alopecia areata. Treatment in this sample: oral pan-JAK inhibitor, 5-10 mg twice daily. Deletions cut 0 bases from V and 0 bases from J, with 6 bases between. The CDR3 consists of 15 residues. CDR1 is GTSNPN, CDR2 SVGIG, per germline (reference sequence). Only one count was recorded for this clone. Following RNA extraction, reverse transcription yielded cDNA that acted as the sequencing template. The repertoire was sequenced with immunoSEQ multiplex PCR; TCRdb's copy has only in-frame clones and lacks some. The repertoire has roughly 190,000 clones, 50% to 70% of them found once; the top ten carry roughly 1.3%.

The receptor was derived from a human donor with alopecia areata. The rearrangement uses TRBV30 and TRBJ2-6; D gene ambiguous. The material was CD4+ T cells sorted from blood, obtained around week 47, from a patient treated with tofacitinib. CDR3 residues: CAWSVENSGANVLTF. CDR3 coding DNA: TGTGCCTGGAGTGTAGAGAACTCTGGGGCCAACGTCCTGACTTTC.